Sequencing of this TCR beta chain was carried out in a study of long-term antiretroviral therapy in people with HIV. Points from the study as a whole: The study collected blood between about 2004 and 2017, possibly under older ART regimens. With ART, diversity went up but was still lower than in transplant donor controls.

The J segment lost 4 bases and the V segment lost 4 bases, leaving 3 bases of the junction unmatched. The V gene's germline CDR1 is KGHSY and CDR2 FQNENV. The CDR3 is made up of 14 amino acids. Assay version v3.0 of immunoSEQ was used, and it was run at survey level. Sequencing efforts were directed toward about 40,000-50,000 T-cell genomes per sample. Clones were sequenced by immunoSEQ multiplex PCR, and TCRdb holds only the in-frame ones, with some missing. The sample includes just under 40,000 clones, 65% to 90% of them seen just once. One or more pre-ART and two or more post-ART PBMC samples were available from each donor. This clone was seen a few times. Its antigen is not known.

This specimen was unsorted PBMCs, taken just before starting antiretroviral therapy. The sequence was obtained from a woman younger than 35 with HIV. V gene TRBV16 combines with J gene TRBJ2-2, with 7 bases fitting TRBD1. This CDR3 is CASSPDRATGELFF. CDR3 nucleotides: TGTGCCAGCAGCCCCGACAGGGCCACCGGGGAGCTGTTTTTT.